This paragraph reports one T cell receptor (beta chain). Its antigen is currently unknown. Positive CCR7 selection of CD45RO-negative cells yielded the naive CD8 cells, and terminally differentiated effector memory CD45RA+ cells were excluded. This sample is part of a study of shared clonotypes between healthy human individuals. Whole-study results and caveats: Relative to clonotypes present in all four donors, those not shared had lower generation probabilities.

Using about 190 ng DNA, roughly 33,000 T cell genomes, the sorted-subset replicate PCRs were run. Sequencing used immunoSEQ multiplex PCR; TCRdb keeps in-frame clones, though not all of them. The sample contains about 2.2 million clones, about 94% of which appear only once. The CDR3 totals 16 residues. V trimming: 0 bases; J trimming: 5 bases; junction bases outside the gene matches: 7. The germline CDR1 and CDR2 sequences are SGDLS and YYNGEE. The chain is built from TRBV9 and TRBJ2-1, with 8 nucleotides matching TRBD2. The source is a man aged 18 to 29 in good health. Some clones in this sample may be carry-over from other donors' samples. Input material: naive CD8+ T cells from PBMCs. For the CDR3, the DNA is TGTGCCAGCAGCGTAGCGCCGCGGGAGGACCACAATGAGCAGTTCTTC. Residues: CASSVAPREDHNEQFF. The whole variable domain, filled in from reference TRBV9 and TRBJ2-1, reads DSGVTQTPKHLITATGQRVTLRCSPRSGDLSVYWYQQSLDQGLQFLIQYYNGEERAKGNILERFSAQQFPDLHSELNLSSLELGDSALYFCASSVAPREDHNEQFFGPGTRLTVL.